The 18 T cell receptor beta chains below come from one sample, sequenced in a study of T cells in Graves' hyperthyroidism and ophthalmopathy. Template material for amplifying TCR beta CDR3 regions consisted of RNA transcripts. The TCR CDR3 first-round RT-PCR relied on the HTBI primer set. Via MiXCR, TCRdb re-called the multiplex PCR reads, giving one row per CDR3 protein. The sample holds hundreds of thousands of distinct CDR3 sequences, 14% seen once. The material sequenced was blood. All receptors derive from a woman younger than 35 with Graves' hyperthyroidism.

The V gene is TRBV25-1, the J gene TRBJ1-2; D not certain. The V end was cut by 3 bases, the J end by 3 bases, with 5 bases between. The CDR3 spans 12 residues. Germline assignment: CDR1 MGHDK and CDR2 SYGVNS. CDR3 sequence reads: CASSDTDYGYTF. The CDR3 DNA follows: TGTGCCAGCAGTGATACGGACTATGGCTACACCTTC.

This clonotype was counted many times. V and J are TRBV20-1 and TRBJ1-1; D not certain. V was cut by 6 bases and J by 1 base, with 9 bases left in between. The CDR3 totals 12 residues. CDR1 is DFQATT and CDR2 is SNEGSKA in the germline V gene (reference sequence). Here the CDR3 reads CSAATSNTEAFF. As DNA, the CDR3 is TGCAGTGCCGCCACCTCGAACACTGAAGCTTTCTTT.

This clonotype was seen repeatedly, ten times or more. The chain joins TRBV2 to TRBJ2-1; D gene unclear. This CDR3 comprises 10 residues. Per germline, CDR1 SNHLY and CDR2 FYNNEI. V gave up 6 bases and J gave up 11 bases, with 8 bases separating them. The chain's CDR3 is CASRWIQQFF. CDR3 bases: TGTGCCAGCAGGTGGATTCAGCAGTTCTTC.

This clonotype was seen more than once but under ten times. V is TRBV3-1 and J is TRBJ2-2; perhaps TRBD2 as D (5 bases). Trimming pared 0 bases from V and 2 bases from J, leaving 19 bases between. Germline V gene data show CDR1 as LGHDT and CDR2 as YNNKEL (reference sequence). This CDR3 comprises 19 residues. The CDR3 protein is CASSQDRGGRGFNTGELFF. The CDR3 DNA is TGTGCCAGCAGCCAAGATCGAGGTGGACGGGGATTCAACACCGGGGAGCTGTTTTTT.

The sample holds one count of this clonotype. The chain links TRBV29-1 to TRBJ2-2; 8 nucleotides line up with TRBD2. The CDR3 runs 15 residues. Germline CDR1 reads SQVTM; CDR2 reads ANQGSEA. V was pared by 5 bases and J by 6 bases, with 11 bases of the junction left unmatched. CDR3 sequence (DNA): TGCAGCGTTACTCGGGGACTAGAAGGGGCCGGGGAGCTGTTTTTT. This codes for CSVTRGLEGAGELFF.

This clonotype came up many times. The chain recombines TRBV5-1 with TRBJ1-1, with a possible D match to TRBD1 (5 bases). This CDR3 has 14 residues. The V gene's germline CDR1 is SGHRS and CDR2 YFSETQ. V shed 1 base and J shed 4 bases, with 11 bases lying between them. The CDR3 protein is CASSLPGDGTEAFF. CDR3 bases: TGCGCCAGCAGCTTGCCGGGGGATGGCACTGAAGCTTTCTTT.

This clonotype has ten or more counts. The chain employs TRBV20-1 and TRBJ1-5, with unresolved D. V lost 0 bases and J 0 bases, leaving 12 bases between the germline ends. This CDR3 has 16 residues. Germline CDR1 is DFQATT and CDR2 is SNEGSKA (reference sequence). The CDR3 nucleotides are TGCAGTGCTAGAGATCTAGCCGGTTATAGCAATCAGCCCCAGCATTTT. As protein: CSARDLAGYSNQPQHF.

This clonotype appeared a single time. V usage is TRBV19 and J usage is TRBJ1-2, with 8 bases identical to TRBD1. J lost 6 bases, V lost 3 bases, and 9 bases had no gene match. Germline values: CDR1 LNHDA, CDR2 SQIVND (reference sequence). This CDR3 comprises 15 residues. CDR3 protein: CASSMGTGTGNGYTF. In nucleotides, the CDR3 is TGTGCCAGTAGTATGGGGACCGGGACAGGAAATGGCTACACCTTC.

Ten or more counts support this clonotype. The chain uses TRBV5-1 and TRBJ1-4, with D unclear. Germline CDR1 and CDR2: SGHRS and YFSETQ. Trimming cost V 0 bases and J 0 bases, with 9 bases left between them. The CDR3 is 16 residues long. CDR3 nucleotides: TGCGCCAGCAGCTTGGGACTTCGGTCAACTAATGAAAAACTGTTTTTT. Protein: CASSLGLRSTNEKLFF.

This clonotype was observed at least ten times. This chain connects TRBV20-1 to TRBJ2-7, with TRBD2 identical over 9 bases. J lost 3 bases, V lost 1 base, and 4 bases had no gene match. The CDR3 extends over 14 amino acids. Per germline, CDR1 DFQATT and CDR2 SNEGSKA (reference sequence). For the CDR3, the DNA is TGCAGTGCTAGAGGGCCTAGCGGGGTCTACGAGCAGTACTTC. Its protein product is CSARGPSGVYEQYF.

The sample holds a few counts of this clonotype. The J gene is TRBJ2-1, the V gene TRBV13; D possibly uses TRBD1 or TRBD2 (5 bases each). V dropped 5 bases and J dropped 5 bases, with 19 bases sitting between them. The germline CDR1 and CDR2 sequences are PRHDT and FYEKMQ (reference sequence). This CDR3 is built from 16 residues. As DNA, the CDR3 is TGTGCCAGCAGCAAGCAGGGAGAAAGGATGAACAATGAGCAGTTCTTC. Its protein is CASSKQGERMNNEQFF.

J is TRBJ2-1 and V is TRBV29-1; D tentatively reads TRBD1 or TRBD2 (6 bases each). V lost 8 bases and J lost 10, with 15 bases in between. The CDR3 is 11 amino acids. The germline gives CDR1 SQVTM, CDR2 ANQGSEA. Here the CDR3 DNA reads TGCAGCACTAGGCGAGGGGGGGAGCAGTTCTTC. This encodes CSTRRGGEQFF.

This clonotype was seen repeatedly, ten times or more. The gene calls are TRBV9 and TRBJ1-1; tentative D call: TRBD1 (6 bases). The CDR3 is 15 residues long. Trimming stripped 4 bases from V and 0 bases from J, with 13 bases between. Germline V gene data show CDR1 as SGDLS and CDR2 as YYNGEE. DNA of the CDR3: TGTGCCAGCAGCCCCCAGACAGGATTGAACACTGAAGCTTTCTTT. It codes for CASSPQTGLNTEAFF. Using reference TRBV9 and TRBJ1-1 for the parts outside the CDR3, the full variable domain is DSGVTQTPKHLITATGQRVTLRCSPRSGDLSVYWYQQSLDQGLQFLIQYYNGEERAKGNILERFSAQQFPDLHSELNLSSLELGDSALYFCASSPQTGLNTEAFFGQGTRLTVV.

This clonotype was recorded a few times. V gene TRBV7-2 combines with J gene TRBJ1-6; perhaps TRBD1 as D (5 bases). Germline values: CDR1 SGHTA, CDR2 FQGNSA. Trimming shortened V by 0 bases and J by 6 bases, and 9 bases separated the two germline ends. The CDR3 is made up of 15 amino acids. CDR3 DNA sequence: TGTGCCAGCAGCTTAGCCTCAGGGTTTAATTCACCCCTCCACTTT. Amino acid sequence: CASSLASGFNSPLHF.

This clonotype was counted ten times or more. The V call is TRBV28, the J call TRBJ1-2; no definite D call. Deletions cut 3 bases from V and 0 bases from J, with 8 bases between. This CDR3 comprises 14 residues. Germline lookup yields CDR1 MDHEN and CDR2 SYDVKM. CDR3 in DNA: TGTGCCAGCAGTTTTCGCGGTTCTAACTATGGCTACACCTTC. It specifies CASSFRGSNYGYTF.

The chain carries TRBV6-2 or TRBV6-3 and TRBJ2-7, with unresolved D. CDR1 MNHEY and CDR2 SVGEGT come from the germline V gene. The V end lost 0 bases, the J end lost 2 bases, and 8 bases lay between the germline ends. CDR3 size: 14 residues. CDR3 sequence reads: CASSYSWTTYEQYF. CDR3 in DNA: TGTGCCAGCAGTTACTCGTGGACCACCTACGAGCAGTACTTC.

This chain links TRBV28 with TRBJ2-3; D unclear. CDR3 length equals 12 residues. Per germline, CDR1 MDHEN and CDR2 SYDVKM. V was clipped by 2 bases and J by 8 bases, with 8 bases between them. CDR3 in DNA: TGTGCCAGCAGTTTACAAAGTAGTACGCAGTATTTT. This gives the protein CASSLQSSTQYF.

This clonotype was seen at least ten times. The chain carries TRBV7-8 and TRBJ2-3; no clear D. Germline V gives CDR1 SGHVS, CDR2 FQNEAQ. The V end was cut by 1 base, the J end by 1 base, with 12 bases between. The CDR3 runs to 16 residues. The DNA for the CDR3 is TGTGCCAGCAGCTTAGAAGTCGGCGGTGGCACAGATACGCAGTATTTT. Translating it yields CASSLEVGGGTDTQYF. Filled out from reference TRBV7-8 and TRBJ2-3, the complete variable domain reads GAGVSQSPRYKVAKRGQDVALRCDPISGHVSLFWYQQALGQGPEFLTYFQNEAQLDKSGLPSDRFFAERPEGSVSTLKIQRTQQEDSAVYLCASSLEVGGGTDTQYFGPGTRLTVL.